This T cell receptor beta chain was recorded in a study of shared clonotypes between healthy human individuals. Across several immunoSEQ plates, the genomic DNA of each subset was split evenly. Authors' processing steps: ImmunoSEQ yielded junction-only sequences lacking quality scores, so filtering differed. Clones were sequenced by immunoSEQ multiplex PCR, and TCRdb holds only the in-frame ones, with some missing. The V and J calls and clone size were taken over from that table, and D and trimming were inferred from the DNA. The sample lists 950,000 to 1,100,000 clones; approximately 72% were seen once. The study's findings and limits: Sequencing of the sorted subsets was shown by rarefaction to be incomplete despite large depth.

This CDR3 has 15 residues. Trimming at V came to 1 base and at J to 4 bases, leaving 3 bases not matched to a gene. CDR1 and CDR2 (germline): MNHNS, SASEGT. As concerns this clone: Its antigen is undetermined.

This chain connects TRBV6-1 to TRBJ1-1, with 10 bases aligning to TRBD1. Specimen: memory CD4+ T cells sorted from blood. Noted subset: CD45RA-negative fraction. This TCR was sampled from a man younger than 35 in good health. This CDR3 reads CASSEVWTGGTEAFF. CDR3 DNA: TGTGCCAGCAGTGAAGTGTGGACAGGGGGCACTGAAGCTTTCTTT.